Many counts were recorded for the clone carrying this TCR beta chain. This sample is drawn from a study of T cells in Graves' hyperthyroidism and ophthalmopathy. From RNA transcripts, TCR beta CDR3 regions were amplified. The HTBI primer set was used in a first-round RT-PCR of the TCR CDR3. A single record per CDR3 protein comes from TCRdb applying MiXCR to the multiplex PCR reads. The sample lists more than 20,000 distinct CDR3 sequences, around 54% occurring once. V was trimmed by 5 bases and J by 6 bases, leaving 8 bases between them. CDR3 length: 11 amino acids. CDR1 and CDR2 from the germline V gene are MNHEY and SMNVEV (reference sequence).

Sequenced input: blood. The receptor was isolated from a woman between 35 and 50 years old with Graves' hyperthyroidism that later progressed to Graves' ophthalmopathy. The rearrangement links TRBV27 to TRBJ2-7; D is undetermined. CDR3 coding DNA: TGTGCCAGCAGTCTTCGACCCGAGCAGTACTTC. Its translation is CASSLRPEQYF.